The next 10 T cell receptor beta chains were all read from a single sample in a study of cytomegalovirus exposure and HLA in healthy donors. PCR was performed using 60 Vbeta and 13 Jbeta primers. The repertoire was sequenced with immunoSEQ multiplex PCR; TCRdb's copy has only in-frame clones and lacks some. The specimen's table records some 80,000 clones. Input material: PBMCs. The receptors derive from a man between 50 and 59 years old in good health and CMV-seropositive.

The rearrangement uses TRBV5-1 and TRBJ1-2; D is unresolved. The ends were cut back, 6 bases at V and 2 bases at J, with 17 bases in the middle. Germline V CDR1 and CDR2: SGHRS, YFSETQ. The CDR3 extends over 15 amino acids. CDR3 residues: CASNQLGWANYGYTF. Here the CDR3 DNA reads TGCGCCAGCAACCAACTGGGTTGGGCGAACTATGGCTACACCTTC.

The chain employs TRBV18 and TRBJ2-5; the match to TRBD2 covers 12 bases. Trimming removed 3 bases from V and 5 bases from J; junction bases left unmatched: 13. The V gene's germline CDR1 is KGHSH and CDR2 LQKENI. This CDR3 has 18 amino acids. The CDR3: CASSPQLAGGSEVETQYF. The CDR3 coding sequence is TGTGCCAGCTCACCCCAACTAGCGGGGGGATCCGAGGTGGAGACCCAGTACTTC. Filled out from reference TRBV18 and TRBJ2-5, the complete variable domain reads NAGVMQNPRHLVRRRGQEARLRCSPMKGHSHVYWYRQLPEEGLKFMVYLQKENIIDESGMPKERFSAEFPKEGPSILRIQQVVRGDSAAYFCASSPQLAGGSEVETQYFGPGTRLLVL.

The chain employs TRBV5-4 and TRBJ1-2; D gene uncertain. Per germline, CDR1 SGHNT and CDR2 YYREEE (reference sequence). Trimming left V 0 bases short and J 8 bases short, with 8 bases between. This CDR3 contains 12 residues. CDR3 amino acids: CASSLDGAGYTF. The CDR3 coding sequence is TGTGCCAGCAGCTTGGACGGAGCCGGCTACACCTTC.

The gene calls are TRBV5-1 and TRBJ2-7; 7 bases line up with TRBD1. The CDR3 totals 15 residues. V dropped 4 bases and J dropped 4; count of bases not matched to a gene: 11. From germline, CDR1 is SGHRS and CDR2 YFSETQ. The CDR3 coding sequence is TGCGCCAGCAGCCAAATCGGGACAGCCTTATACGAGCAGTACTTC. Its translation is CASSQIGTALYEQYF.

The chain joins TRBV27 to TRBJ1-2; TRBD1 matches at 11 bases. This CDR3 spans 14 amino acids. Unmatched junction bases numbered 2, after V lost 3 bases and J lost 5 bases. Germline V gives CDR1 MNHEY, CDR2 SMNVEV (reference sequence). CDR3 residues: CASSFGTGGYGYTF. The CDR3 region has the DNA TGTGCCAGCAGTTTTGGGACAGGGGGATATGGCTACACCTTC.

J is TRBJ2-7 and V is TRBV18; 7 nucleotides agree with TRBD1. Germline CDR1 and CDR2: KGHSH and LQKENI. V shed 3 bases, J shed 3 bases, and the junction held 8 bases outside the gene matches. This CDR3 contains 15 residues. The CDR3 region is CASSPGQLGDYEQYF. The CDR3 DNA is TGTGCCAGCTCACCGGGACAGCTTGGAGACTACGAGCAGTACTTC.

The genes are TRBV29-1 and TRBJ1-2; 9 bases align to TRBD1. The CDR3 runs to 13 residues. With 7 bases clipped from V and 4 bases from J, the junction kept 7 bases outside the gene matches. The germline gives CDR1 SQVTM, CDR2 ANQGSEA. CDR3 loop: CSALDRGVYGYTF. DNA for the CDR3: TGCAGCGCATTAGACAGGGGGGTCTATGGCTACACCTTC.

The genes are TRBV9 and TRBJ1-3; 8 bases fit TRBD1. The J segment lost 2 bases and the V segment lost 0 bases, leaving 7 bases of the junction unmatched. The CDR3 totals 17 residues. Per germline, CDR1 SGDLS and CDR2 YYNGEE. This chain's CDR3 is CASSVGGQGRTGNTIYF. The CDR3 DNA reads TGTGCCAGCAGCGTAGGCGGACAGGGACGCACTGGAAACACCATATATTTT. Based on the CDR3 plus reference TRBV9 and TRBJ1-3, the full variable domain is DSGVTQTPKHLITATGQRVTLRCSPRSGDLSVYWYQQSLDQGLQFLIQYYNGEERAKGNILERFSAQQFPDLHSELNLSSLELGDSALYFCASSVGGQGRTGNTIYFGEGSWLTVV.

This sequence joins TRBV6-1 and TRBJ1-2; a possible D gene is TRBD1 (6 bases). Trimming stripped 2 bases from V and 2 bases from J, with 18 bases between. The CDR3 has 17 residues. CDR1 MNHNS and CDR2 SASEGT come from the germline V gene. For the CDR3, the DNA is TGTGCCAGCAGTGAAAGGCCAGGGGAAAGGTCGAACTATGGCTACACCTTC. Protein product: CASSERPGERSNYGYTF.

V and J are TRBV5-1 and TRBJ1-3; unclear D gene. The CDR3 extends over 15 amino acids. V lost 6 bases, J lost 0 bases, and 13 bases lay in between. Germline V gives CDR1 SGHRS, CDR2 YFSETQ. The CDR3 sequence: CASMLVFVSGNTIYF. As DNA, the CDR3 is TGCGCCAGCATGCTAGTATTCGTCTCTGGAAACACCATATATTTT.